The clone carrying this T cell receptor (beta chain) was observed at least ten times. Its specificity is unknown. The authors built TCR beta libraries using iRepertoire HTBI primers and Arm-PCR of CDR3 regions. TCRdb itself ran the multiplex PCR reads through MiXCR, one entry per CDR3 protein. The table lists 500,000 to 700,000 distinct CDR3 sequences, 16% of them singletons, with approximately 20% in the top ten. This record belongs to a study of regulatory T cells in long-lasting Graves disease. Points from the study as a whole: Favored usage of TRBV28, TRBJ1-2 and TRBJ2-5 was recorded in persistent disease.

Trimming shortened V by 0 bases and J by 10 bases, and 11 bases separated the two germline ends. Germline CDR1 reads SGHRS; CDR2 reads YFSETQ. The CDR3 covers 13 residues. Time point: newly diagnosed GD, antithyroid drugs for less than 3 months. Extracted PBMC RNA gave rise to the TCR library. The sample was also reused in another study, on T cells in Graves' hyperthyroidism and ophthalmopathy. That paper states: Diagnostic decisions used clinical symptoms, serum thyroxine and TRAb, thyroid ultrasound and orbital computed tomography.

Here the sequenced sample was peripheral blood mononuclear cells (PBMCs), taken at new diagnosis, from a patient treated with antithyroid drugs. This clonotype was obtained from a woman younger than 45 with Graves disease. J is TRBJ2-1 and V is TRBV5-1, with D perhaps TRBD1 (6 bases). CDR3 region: CASSLARRGEQFF. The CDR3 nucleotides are TGCGCCAGCAGCTTGGCCCGCAGGGGAGAGCAGTTCTTC. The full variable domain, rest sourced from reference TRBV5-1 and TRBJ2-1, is KAGVTQTPRYLIKTRGQQVTLSCSPISGHRSVSWYQQTPGQGLQFLFEYFSETQRNKGNFPGRFSGRQFSNSRSEMNVSTLELGDSALYLCASSLARRGEQFFGPGTRLTVL.